The 17 T cell receptor beta chains given below trace back to one sample, sequenced in a study of blood T cell repertoires in COVID-19. The table came from immunoSEQ multiplex PCR; TCRdb's copy has only in-frame clones and leaves some out. The sample includes over 400,000 clones, 70% to 90% of them seen just once. Sequenced: peripheral blood. All receptors derive from a human donor in a cohort sampled during active COVID-19.

The chain combines TRBV5-1 with TRBJ2-7; D call uncertain. The germline V gene has CDR1 SGHRS and CDR2 YFSETQ. The CDR3 length is 14 residues. V dropped 4 bases and J dropped 6 bases, with 17 bases sitting between them. Here the CDR3 DNA reads TGCGCCAGCAGCGGGCAGGAAGCTTCAACCGAGCAGTACTTC. Translated, it gives CASSGQEASTEQYF.

The V gene is TRBV30, the J gene TRBJ2-7; D is uncertain. The CDR3 loop spans 11 amino acids. From germline, CDR1 is GTSNPN and CDR2 SVGIG (reference sequence). The V and J ends lost 3 bases and 3 bases respectively, with 6 bases between them. The CDR3 DNA reads as TGTGCCTGGAGCGTTAACTACGAGCAGTACTTC. As protein: CAWSVNYEQYF.

Only one count was recorded for this clone. The chain has TRBV24-1 and TRBJ2-4, with TRBD1 as a possible D gene (6 bases). The CDR3 covers 14 residues. Germline V lookup: CDR1 KGHDR, CDR2 SFDVKD. The V and J ends lost 4 bases and 7 bases respectively, with 13 bases between them. CDR3 region: CATSDPNQGNIQYF. The DNA of the CDR3 is TGTGCCACCAGTGACCCTAACCAGGGGAACATTCAGTACTTC.

This clone was seen a few times. The chain uses TRBV5-1 and TRBJ1-5; D remains ambiguous. Germline V CDR1 and CDR2: SGHRS, YFSETQ. The CDR3 consists of 13 residues. V lost 4 bases, J lost 5 bases, and 10 bases lay in between. CDR3 DNA: TGCGCCAGCAGCCGAACTTCCGATCAGCCCCAGCATTTT. This codes for CASSRTSDQPQHF.

The sample holds one count of this clone. The V call is TRBV5-3, the J call TRBJ2-5, with a tentative D call TRBD1 (6 bases). TRBV5-3 is given ORF status, its function remaining uncertain. This CDR3 has 16 amino acids. V was clipped by 0 bases and J by 2 bases, with 14 bases between them. The CDR3 is CARSLAGQGNQETQYF. The CDR3 DNA sequence: TGTGCCAGAAGCTTGGCGGGCCAGGGGAATCAAGAGACCCAGTACTTC.

The chain has TRBV3-1 (or the pseudogene TRBV3-2) and TRBJ1-5, with 10 bases aligning to TRBD1. The V segment lost 4 bases and the J segment 6 bases; nucleotides outside the gene matches: 9. Germline V gives CDR1 LGHDT, CDR2 YNNKEL (reference sequence). CDR3 length equals 16 residues. CDR3 in amino acids: CASSRSGTGAIQPQHF. The CDR3 coding sequence is TGTGCCAGCAGCCGATCCGGGACAGGGGCCATTCAGCCCCAGCATTTT.

The chain joins TRBV19 to TRBJ2-7, with 7 bases matching TRBD2. V trimming: 5 bases; J trimming: 5 bases; junction bases outside the gene matches: 6. Germline V lookup: CDR1 LNHDA, CDR2 SQIVND (reference sequence). The CDR3 length is 13 residues. The CDR3 DNA reads TGTGCCAGTAGTGGGAGGGCCTTGAACGAGCAGTACTTC. It is translated as CASSGRALNEQYF.

The chain combines TRBV4-2 with TRBJ2-1, with 9 bases matching TRBD1. Looked up from germline, CDR1 is LGHNA and CDR2 is YNFKEQ. This CDR3 spans 16 amino acids. J was trimmed by 6 bases and V by 0 bases; bases with no gene match: 6. In DNA form, the CDR3 reads TGTGCCAGCAGCCAAGACACAGGGGGCGTGATCAATGAGCAGTTCTTC. Its translation is CASSQDTGGVINEQFF.

CDR3 protein: CASRSGTGQYF. The CDR3 region has the DNA TGTGCCAGCAGGTCCGGGACAGGGCAGTACTTC. V usage is TRBV12-3 or TRBV12-4 and J usage is TRBJ2-4; 9 nucleotides line up with TRBD1. CDR3 length: 11 amino acids. V was pared by 6 bases and J by 13 bases, with 4 bases of the junction left unmatched.

The CDR3 here is CASSSGRSNTEAFF. DNA of the CDR3: TGTGCCAGCAGCAGCGGACGTTCGAACACTGAAGCTTTCTTT. The chain joins TRBV11-2 to TRBJ1-1; D is undetermined. The CDR3 covers 14 residues. The germline V gene has CDR1 SGHAT and CDR2 FQNNGV. Trimming left V 5 bases short and J 1 base short, with 11 bases between.

This chain connects TRBV5-1 to TRBJ2-5, with 12 bases identical to TRBD1. This CDR3 is 15 amino acids long. Trimming removed 5 bases from V and 6 bases from J; junction bases left unmatched: 8. CDR1 is SGHRS, CDR2 YFSETQ, per germline. The CDR3 loop reads CASSHGTGGSKTQYF. The CDR3 DNA sequence: TGCGCCAGCAGTCACGGGACAGGGGGCTCAAAGACCCAGTACTTC.

The chain carries TRBV5-4 and TRBJ2-1; D is unresolved. V gave up 2 bases and J gave up 6 bases, with 9 bases separating them. CDR1 and CDR2 (germline): SGHNT, YYREEE (reference sequence). CDR3 length equals 13 residues. The CDR3 loop is CASSFHFGNEQFF. The CDR3 bases are TGTGCCAGCAGCTTCCATTTCGGCAATGAGCAGTTCTTC.

V usage is TRBV5-4 and J usage is TRBJ2-3, with a possible D match to TRBD2 (6 bases). CDR3 length: 14 amino acids. Germline CDR1 is SGHNT and CDR2 is YYREEE (reference sequence). The CDR3 region is CAIRGTARTDTQYF. The CDR3 DNA is TGTGCGATCCGGGGGACCGCTCGAACAGATACGCAGTATTTT.

The CDR3 loop is CASSFRPWTSGASYNEQFF. The CDR3 DNA reads TGTGCCAGCAGCTTCCGACCCTGGACTAGCGGCGCCTCCTACAATGAGCAGTTCTTC. The chain employs TRBV3-1 (or the pseudogene TRBV3-2) and TRBJ2-1; 10 bases fit TRBD2. This CDR3 spans 19 amino acids. J gave up 0 bases and V 5 bases, and 13 bases lay outside the gene matches. Germline-derived CDR1 and CDR2 are LGHDT and YNNKEL (reference sequence).

This chain uses TRBV18 with TRBJ1-3, with D unresolved. The V gene's germline CDR1 is KGHSH and CDR2 LQKENI. V lost 3 bases, J lost 4 bases, and 16 bases lay in between. This CDR3 contains 16 residues. CDR3 nucleotide sequence: TGTGCCAGCTCACCCCCCCGGGTTCTCGGGGGAAACACCATATATTTT. Encoded protein: CASSPPRVLGGNTIYF.

V is TRBV2 and J is TRBJ2-5, with D maybe TRBD2 (6 bases). Trimming stripped 7 bases from V and 5 bases from J, with 17 bases between. Germline V gene data show CDR1 as SNHLY and CDR2 as FYNNEI. The CDR3 has 14 residues. In DNA, the CDR3 is TGTGCCAGCACCTGGGGGGTTGCGCGGGAGACCCAGTACTTC. Amino acid sequence: CASTWGVARETQYF.

The gene calls are TRBV27 and TRBJ1-1; perhaps TRBD1 as D (6 bases). Germline V gene data show CDR1 as MNHEY and CDR2 as SMNVEV (reference sequence). Trimming pared 5 bases from V and 1 base from J, leaving 11 bases between. The CDR3 length is 14 residues. CDR3 nucleotide sequence: TGTGCCAGCAGTAGGACAGAGACGAACACTGAAGCTTTCTTT. Its translation: CASSRTETNTEAFF.